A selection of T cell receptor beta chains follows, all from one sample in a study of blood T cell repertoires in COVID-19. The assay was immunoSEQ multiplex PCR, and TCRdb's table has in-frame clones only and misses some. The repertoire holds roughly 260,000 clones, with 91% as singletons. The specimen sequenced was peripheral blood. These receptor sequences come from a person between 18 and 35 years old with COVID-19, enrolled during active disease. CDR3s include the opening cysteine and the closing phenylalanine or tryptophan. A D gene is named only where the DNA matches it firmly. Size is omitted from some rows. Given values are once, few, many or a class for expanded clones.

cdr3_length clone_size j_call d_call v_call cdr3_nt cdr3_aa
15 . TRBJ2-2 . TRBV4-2 TGTGCCAGCAGCCAAGAAAGAGGATGGCCCGGGGAGCTGTTTTTT CASSQERGWPGELFF
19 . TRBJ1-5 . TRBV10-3 TGTGCCATCAGTGAGAGGTTGGGCACCCAGGGGAATAGCAATCAGCCCCAGCATTTT CAISERLGTQGNSNQPQHF
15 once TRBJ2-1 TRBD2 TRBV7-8 TGTGCCAGCAGCCCCCGGGAGGCCTCCTACAATGAGCAGTTCTTC CASSPREASYNEQFF
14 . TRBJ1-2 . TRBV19 TGTGCCAGTAGTCCCTTGGGCAGCAACTATGGCTACACCTTC CASSPLGSNYGYTF
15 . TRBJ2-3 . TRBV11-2 TGTGCCAGCAGCCCCAGCGGGTGGAGCACAGATACGCAGTATTTT CASSPSGWSTDTQYF
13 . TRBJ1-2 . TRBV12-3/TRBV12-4 TGTGCCAGCGGGGCGGAGGGGTGGATAGACTACACCTTC CASGAEGWIDYTF
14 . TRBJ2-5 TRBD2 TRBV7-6 TGTGCCAGCAGCTTAGGAGCGGGAGCCGAGACCCAGTACTTC CASSLGAGAETQYF
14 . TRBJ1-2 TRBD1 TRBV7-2 TGTGCCAGCAGCGTGGACAGGGGATTATATGGCTACACCTTC CASSVDRGLYGYTF
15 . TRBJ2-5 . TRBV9 TGTGCCAGCAGCCCTCACATCCGGGACCAAGAGACCCAGTACTTC CASSPHIRDQETQYF
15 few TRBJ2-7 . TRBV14 TGTGCCAGCAGCCAAACGAACAGGGGGGGCTACGAGCAGTACTTC CASSQTNRGGYEQYF
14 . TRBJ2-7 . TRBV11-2 TGTGCCAGCAGCTCAGGGTTGATCAACTACGAGCAGTACTTC CASSSGLINYEQYF
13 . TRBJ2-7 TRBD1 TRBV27 TGTGCCAGCGGACGGGACAGGGCCCTCGAGCAGTACTTC CASGRDRALEQYF
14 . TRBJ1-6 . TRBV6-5 TGTGCCAGCAGGTCCAGGGGTGCGGGCTCACCCCTCCACTTT CASRSRGAGSPLHF
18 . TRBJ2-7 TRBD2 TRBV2 TGTGCCAGCAGTGAAGCGGGAGCGGGAGGGCCCCCTGATGGCGAGCAGTACTTC CASSEAGAGGPPDGEQYF
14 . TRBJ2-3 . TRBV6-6 TGTGCCAGCAGTTACGGGATACGACAGGCCACGCAGTATTTT CASSYGIRQATQYF
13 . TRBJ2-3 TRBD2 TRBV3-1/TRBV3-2 TGTGCCAGCAGGCTACTAGCGGGAGATACGCAGTATTTT CASRLLAGDTQYF
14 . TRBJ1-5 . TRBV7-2 TGTGCCAGCAGCCTAGACAGCTCCAATCAGCCCCAGCATTTT CASSLDSSNQPQHF
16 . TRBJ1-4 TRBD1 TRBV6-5 TGTGCCAGCAGTTATCGGGGACAGGGGCCTAATGAAAAACTGTTTTTT CASSYRGQGPNEKLFF
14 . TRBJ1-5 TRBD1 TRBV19 TGTGCCAGTAGTCTTGGACAGGGCAAGCAGCCCCAGCATTTT CASSLGQGKQPQHF
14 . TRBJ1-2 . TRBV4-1 TGCGCCAGCAGCCAACAGGAGACAGGCTATGGCTACACCTTC CASSQQETGYGYTF
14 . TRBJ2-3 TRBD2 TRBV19 TGTGCCAGTAACATAGCGGGACTCACAGATACGCAGTATTTT CASNIAGLTDTQYF
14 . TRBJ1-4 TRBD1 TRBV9 TGTGCCAGCAGCGCCGGGACAGGGGCCGAAAAACTGTTTTTT CASSAGTGAEKLFF
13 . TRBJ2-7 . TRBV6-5 TGTGCCAGCAGCCCCGGGTCCTCCTACGAGCAGTACTTC CASSPGSSYEQYF
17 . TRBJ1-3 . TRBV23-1 TGCGCCAGCAGTCAGCCCCTAAGACAGGAACTCAGAAACACCATATATTTT CASSQPLRQELRNTIYF
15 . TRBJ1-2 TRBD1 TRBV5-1 TGCGCCAGCAGCCCCGGTGGGACAGGGCTCTATGGCTACACCTTC CASSPGGTGLYGYTF
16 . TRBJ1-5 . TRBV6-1 TGTGCCAGCAGTGCATCCGGGACATACGGCCACCAGCCCCAGCATTTT CASSASGTYGHQPQHF
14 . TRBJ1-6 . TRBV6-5 TGTGCCAGCAAGGGGTACTCCTATAATTCACCCCTCCACTTT CASKGYSYNSPLHF